Below, one T cell receptor beta chain is given with its context. The antigen remains undetermined. Trimming stripped 4 bases from V and 6 bases from J, with 12 bases between. Germline-derived CDR1 and CDR2 are SGHDN and FVKESK. This CDR3 contains 13 residues. The table came from immunoSEQ multiplex PCR; TCRdb's copy has only in-frame clones and leaves some out. The sample holds tens of thousands of clones, over 90% seen once. This entry comes from a study of T cell clones after liver transplantation. About the research overall: TCRbeta sequencing after a pre-transplant mixed lymphocyte reaction identified graft-donor-reactive clones, later tracked in post-transplant blood. Subjects received no induction therapy and standard immunosuppression until randomization at 12-24 months post-transplant.

Study conclusions and caveats: Rather than being deleted, graft donor-reactive T cells may have moved into the graft. Compared with third party-reactive sequences, donor-reactive ones declined more, independent of withdrawal success.

The receptor was isolated from a human patient who received a liver transplant. The graft donor may account for some of the T cells. Source: CD4+ T cells from blood, taken less than 26 months after liver transplant. J is TRBJ1-1 and V is TRBV14; D not certain. CDR3 DNA sequence: TGTGCCAGCAGCCTACACCCAATGGCTGAAGCTTTCTTT. It codes for CASSLHPMAEAFF. The entire variable domain, with the rest obtained from reference TRBV14 and TRBJ1-1, is as follows: EAGVTQFPSHSVIEKGQTVTLRCDPISGHDNLYWYRRVMGKEIKFLLHFVKESKQDESGMPNNRFLAERTGGTYSTLKVQPAELEDSGVYFCASSLHPMAEAFFGQGTRLTVV.